This TCR beta chain stems from a study of CD8+ T cells in alopecia areata. It was cDNA, reverse transcribed from extracted RNA, that served as the sequencing template. The repertoire was sequenced with immunoSEQ multiplex PCR; TCRdb's copy has only in-frame clones and lacks some. The sample lists 93,000 or so clones; around 59% were seen once. Findings and limits, study-wide: Compared with normal scalp, lesional scalp had higher clonality and more expanded CD8+ clones.

This clone was counted only a few times. Its antigen is not known. The clonotype was recovered from a human donor in good health. The sequenced material came from CD4+ T cells sorted from blood.

CDR3 nucleotides: TGTGCCAGCAGCTTTAGGACAGGGGACTACGAGCAGTACTTC. Translated: CASSFRTGDYEQYF. V usage is TRBV7-2 and J usage is TRBJ2-7; TRBD1 matches at 9 bases. Germline values: CDR1 SGHTA, CDR2 FQGNSA. The CDR3 consists of 14 residues. V lost 3 bases, J lost 3 bases, and 3 bases stayed unmatched. Combining the CDR3 with reference TRBV7-2 and TRBJ2-7 gives the whole variable domain GAGVSQSPSNKVTEKGKDVELRCDPISGHTALYWYRQSLGQGLEFLIYFQGNSAPDKSGLPSDRFSAERTGGSVSTLTIQRTQQEDSAVYLCASSFRTGDYEQYFGPGTRLTVT.